The present T cell receptor beta chain was sequenced within a study of vaccination and CD4 T cells after COVID-19. Study-level information: Investigators stimulated cells with overlapping spike peptides drawn from SARS-CoV-2, HCoV-NL63, HCoV-OC43 and HCoV-229E. Whole-study results and caveats: 304 of 307 vaccine-specific clones from convalescent patients were spike mono-reactive.

The Oncomine TCR Beta short-read assay sequenced DNA from cultured CD4+ T cells. The genomic DNA was obtained from cultured CD4+ T cells by extraction with the QIAamp micro DNA kit. Each CDR3 protein gets one entry after TCRdb re-called the PCR reads with MiXCR. The sample consists of about 18,000 distinct CDR3 sequences, approximately 42% of them appearing once. Germline lookup yields CDR1 SEHNR and CDR2 FQNEAQ (reference sequence). The CDR3 has 15 residues. Trimming removed 2 bases from V and 4 bases from J, with 15 bases in between. As regards this clonotype: Its target is unknown.

Treatment in this sample: roughly 10-day PBMC culture with coronavirus spike peptide pools or control peptides (ViraFEST assay). The V gene is TRBV7-9, the J gene TRBJ2-7; D might be TRBD1 or TRBD2, each matching 5 bases. This sequence originates from a human donor who had recovered from COVID-19. Sequencing used CD4+ T cells from blood, cultured in vitro, obtained before SARS-CoV-2 vaccination. CDR3 DNA sequence: TGTGCCAGCAGCTTACCCGGGACGGGAACTTACGAGCAGTACTTC. The encoded protein is CASSLPGTGTYEQYF.